This T cell receptor (beta chain) comes out of a study of T cells in Graves' hyperthyroidism and ophthalmopathy (dated 2019 in TCRdb). Some background on the complete study: Peripheral blood was collected at initial diagnosis, before any treatment. A discovery cohort of about a hundred patients, roughly 43 with Graves' ophthalmopathy and 55 to 65 with stable Graves' hyperthyroidism, was used to find distinguishing TCR V-J signatures. An independent validation cohort of about 20 hyperthyroidism patients and more than 15 patients who later progressed to ophthalmopathy tested prospective prediction of ophthalmopathy. The 90 to 100 discovery patients were randomly split 7:3 into training and test sets. In addition, the study compared T-cell repertoires in thyroid tissue and in blood from several Graves' hyperthyroidism patients. Following sampling, methimazole starting at 30 mg daily was given to hyperthyroidism patients, and high-dose intravenous methylprednisolone was given to ophthalmopathy patients. The paper reports TCR Vbeta CDR3 sequencing of 140 or so peripheral blood samples: over 40 ophthalmopathy, around 80 hyperthyroidism and around 17 progressor patients.

Overall study outcomes, separate from this receptor: Sample size was not statistically predetermined, and blinding of investigators to group allocation was not performed. In validation, progression to ophthalmopathy was predicted by the model with more than 65% sensitivity and under 85% specificity, a median of 6.5 months before onset. Most expanded thyroid clonotypes (frequency above 0.001) were also detected in blood, a finding suggesting that blood repertoires may reflect thyroid immune responses. A 13 V-J signature model separated ophthalmopathy from stable hyperthyroidism, with roughly 88% sensitivity and 81% to 83% specificity in cross-validation and 80%/75% in testing.

With respect to this clonotype: What this receptor recognizes is not known. Being one base from a much bigger clone, this may be a read error.

TCR beta CDR3 regions were amplified from RNA transcripts. The first round of RT-PCR for the TCR CDR3 was performed with the HTBI primer set and the Qiagen OneStep RT-PCR kit. Libraries were constructed in a second round of multiplex PCR, after which size selection and purification were carried out. Libraries were sequenced paired-end with 100 bp reads on an Illumina HiSeq2000. As for the original processing: SOAPnuke was used to process the raw data, throwing out any read that contained adapters or uncalled bases, had a mean Phred below 15, or lacked an exact constant-primer or identifier match. COPE v1.2.5 was used to merge the high-quality paired reads, and each unique nucleotide sequence was defined as a clonotype. MiTCR v1.1 was used to align clonotypes to the IMGT TRBV, TRBD and TRBJ reference segments. Analysis was restricted to V-J combinations with a frequency above 0.0001, which covered 98% to 99.2% of repertoires. A TCS score was defined as the ratio between F50 (clonal expansion) and ExV (chaos), using BLOSUM62-based TCRdist between CDR3 peptides within each V-J. Welch's t-statistics and random forest reduced 500 to 550 V-J features to fewer than 15, which were used in a naive Bayes classifier (R e1071). The public reads were quality trimmed at Q25 with fastp and then assembled into clones with MiXCR by TCRdb, keeping productive beta chains. All rows with the same CDR3 protein become a single entry with the most common DNA and genes. The V and J calls follow TCRdb's processing rather than the paper's. In all, the sample holds some 460,000 distinct CDR3 sequences, and approximately 15% of those were seen once. The top ten clones comprise about 7.7% of the sample.

A patient counted as having stable Graves' hyperthyroidism if no progression to ophthalmopathy occurred over 18 months of follow-up. The hyperthyroidism patients were between 18 and 65 years old and newly diagnosed, with a disease duration of less than 2 months. The study excluded patients with uncontrolled infections, other autoimmune diseases, pregnancy or lactation. Clinical symptoms, serum thyroxine and TRAb, thyroid ultrasound, and orbital computed tomography formed the basis for the diagnoses. PBMCs were isolated from about 9 ml of fresh peripheral blood by Ficoll-Paque density gradient centrifugation. Total RNA was extracted using Trizol reagent, and RNA quality was assessed on an Agilent 2100 Bioanalyzer. The cysteine opens and the phenylalanine closes a CDR3 of 18 amino acids. Only CDR3 DNA remains: 54 bases, in frame from the first base. CDR1 KGHDR and CDR2 SFDVKD are derived from the germline V gene.

Sequenced material: blood. The rearrangement combines TRBV24-1 with TRBJ2-1, with 11 central nucleotides matching TRBD2. The receptor was isolated from a woman aged 18 to 35 with Graves' hyperthyroidism. The CDR3 is CATSGTSGRVGSYNKQFF. The DNA sequence is TGTGCCACCAGTGGTACTAGCGGGAGAGTCGGCTCCTACAATAAGCAGTTCTTC.